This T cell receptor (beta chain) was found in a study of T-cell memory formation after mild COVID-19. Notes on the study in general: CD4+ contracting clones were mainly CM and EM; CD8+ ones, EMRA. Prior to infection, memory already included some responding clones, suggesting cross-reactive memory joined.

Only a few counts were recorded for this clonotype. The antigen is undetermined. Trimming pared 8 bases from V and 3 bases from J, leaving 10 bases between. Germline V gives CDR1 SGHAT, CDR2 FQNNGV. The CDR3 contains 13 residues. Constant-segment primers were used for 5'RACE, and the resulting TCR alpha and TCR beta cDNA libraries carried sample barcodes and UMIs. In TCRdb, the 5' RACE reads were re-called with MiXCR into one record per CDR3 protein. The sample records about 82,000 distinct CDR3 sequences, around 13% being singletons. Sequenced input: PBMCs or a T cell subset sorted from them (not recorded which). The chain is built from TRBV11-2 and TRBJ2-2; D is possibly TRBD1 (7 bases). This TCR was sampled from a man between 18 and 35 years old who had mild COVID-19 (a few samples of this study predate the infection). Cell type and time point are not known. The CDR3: CASAGQHTGELFF. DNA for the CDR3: TGTGCCAGCGCGGGACAGCACACCGGGGAGCTGTTTTTT. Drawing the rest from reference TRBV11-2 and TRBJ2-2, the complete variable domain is EAGVAQSPRYKIIEKRQSVAFWCNPISGHATLYWYQQILGQGPKLLIQFQNNGVVDDSQLPKDRFSAERLKGVDSTLKIQPAKLEDSAVYLCASAGQHTGELFFGEGSRLTVL.